This entry lists 10 T cell receptor beta chains sequenced from one sample in a study of identical twins. TCRdb analysed the 5' RACE reads with MiXCR anew, one entry per CDR3 protein. Of some 460,000 distinct CDR3 sequences detected, 12% to 15% appear once; the ten largest clones hold about 0.54%. The sample also formed part of further work on yellow fever vaccine responses in identical twins.

Sample: CD4+ T cells sorted from blood. The source of these receptors is a woman aged 18-35 years in good health.

Only a few counts were recorded for this clonotype. The chain recombines TRBV28 with TRBJ2-3, with D possibly matching TRBD2 (6 bases). Between the trimmed V and J ends, which lost 5 bases and 7 bases, there was a span of 16 bases. Germline CDR1 MDHEN, CDR2 SYDVKM. This CDR3 spans 14 amino acids. The CDR3 loop is CASSGAGLMNTQYF. The CDR3 bases are TGTGCCAGCAGTGGAGCGGGTTTAATGAATACGCAGTATTTT.

The rearrangement uses TRBV2 and TRBJ2-2; 10 positions agree with TRBD2. The CDR3 covers 15 residues. V shed 8 bases, J shed 5 bases, and the junction held 8 bases outside the gene matches. Germline V gene lookup returns CDR1 SNHLY and CDR2 FYNNEI. CDR3 coding DNA: TGTGCCAGCGGACTAGCGGACATTCTAACCGGGGAGCTGTTTTTT. Translation gives CASGLADILTGELFF.

This clonotype has just a few counts. This chain joins TRBV24-1 and TRBJ1-1; possible D gene TRBD1, 6 bases. The germline gives CDR1 KGHDR, CDR2 SFDVKD. This CDR3 is 14 amino acids long. Trimming removed 1 base at V and 10 bases at J, with 15 bases between. CDR3: CATSDFRDGGGAFF. The CDR3 DNA reads as TGTGCCACCAGTGATTTCCGTGACGGAGGGGGAGCTTTCTTT.

This clonotype was detected ten times or more. The gene calls are TRBV10-3 and TRBJ2-1; 8 bases are a match to TRBD2. This CDR3 is 15 amino acids long. The trim removed 3 bases at V and 2 bases at J, leaving 3 bases unmatched. Germline lookup yields CDR1 ENHRY and CDR2 SYGVKD. The CDR3 bases are TGTGCCATCAGTGATAGCGGGAATCCCTACAATGAGCAGTTCTTC. Its protein product is CAISDSGNPYNEQFF.

On this clonotype itself: One end of the junction varies from germline; a read error may be responsible. As DNA, the CDR3 is TGTGCCAGCAGCCAAGAAAGCACAGATACGCAGTATTTT. It yields the protein CASSQESTDTQYF. The chain links TRBV4-3 to TRBJ2-3; D unclear. Germline V CDR1 and CDR2: LGHNA, YSLEER. This CDR3 contains 13 residues.

This clonotype has a handful of counts. The CDR3 loop is CASSLRQGGRDTQYF. The CDR3, as DNA: TGTGCCAGCAGCTTACGACAGGGGGGGCGGGATACGCAGTATTTT. This chain links TRBV7-2 with TRBJ2-3, with TRBD1 matching 9 bases. There are 15 residues in the CDR3. The trim removed 2 bases at V and 6 bases at J, leaving 6 bases unmatched. Germline V lookup: CDR1 SGHTA, CDR2 FQGNSA.

This clonotype appeared many times. This chain joins TRBV4-1 and TRBJ2-1; D not certain. This CDR3 has 16 amino acids. Germline values: CDR1 MGHRA, CDR2 YSYEKL. Trimming stripped 1 base from V and 2 bases from J, with 12 bases between. DNA for the CDR3: TGCGCCAGCAGCCAAGTAGACCTCATCACCTACAATGAGCAGTTCTTC. Translated: CASSQVDLITYNEQFF.

This clonotype turned up a few times. The chain uses TRBV5-1 and TRBJ2-5; possibly TRBD1 for D (6 bases). The CDR3 is 15 residues long. Germline lookup yields CDR1 SGHRS and CDR2 YFSETQ. Trimming stripped 0 bases from V and 3 bases from J, with 12 bases between. The CDR3 region has the DNA TGCGCCAGCAGCTTGGCGGGGACACCCGAAGAGACCCAGTACTTC. This codes for CASSLAGTPEETQYF.

Many counts were recorded for this clonotype. The V and J genes are TRBV20-1 and TRBJ2-1; 12 nucleotides agree with TRBD2. Germline trimming cut 6 bases from V and 8 bases from J; bases unmatched to any gene: 11. CDR3 size: 15 residues. CDR1 is DFQATT and CDR2 is SNEGSKA in the germline V gene (reference sequence). The CDR3 loop is CSAFLTSGSIDEQFF. DNA for the CDR3: TGCAGTGCCTTTTTGACTAGCGGGAGTATCGATGAGCAGTTCTTC.

This clonotype was counted many times. The chain combines TRBV4-2 with TRBJ2-3; D not certain. The CDR3 covers 15 residues. CDR1 is LGHNA and CDR2 is YNFKEQ in the germline V gene. Trimming took off 0 bases at V and 0 bases at J, with 7 bases between the two ends. The CDR3 protein is CASSQEPGSTDTQYF. As DNA, the CDR3 is TGTGCCAGCAGCCAAGAGCCCGGAAGCACAGATACGCAGTATTTT.